This is a list of T cell receptor beta chains from one sample in a study of blood T cell repertoires in COVID-19. Libraries were prepared by immunoSEQ multiplex PCR; TCRdb keeps only in-frame clonotypes and omits some of them. The sample lists tens of thousands of clones; around 94% were seen once. Material for sequencing was peripheral blood. Source of these receptors: a man between 45 and 60 years old with COVID-19, enrolled during active disease. Each CDR3 is given with its conserved first and last residue.

v_call: TRBV7-2
cdr3_aa: CASSLAGGGSGNTIYF

v_call: TRBV7-6
cdr3_aa: CASSLDGGRTYGYTF

v_call: TRBV28
cdr3_aa: CASINPGQTTDTQYF

v_call: TRBV19
cdr3_aa: CASSSPGTSNYGYTF

v_call: TRBV6-1
cdr3_aa: CASSDAGDGSTEAFF

v_call: TRBV4-3
cdr3_aa: CASSQDLVGRGGEKLFF

v_call: TRBV5-1
cdr3_aa: CASSLGQGGRDYGYTF

v_call: TRBV4-1
cdr3_aa: CASSQFGGSYGYTF

v_call: TRBV9
cdr3_aa: CASSLGSRVNEKLFF

v_call: TRBV5-1
cdr3_aa: CASSPRGGTYNEQFF

v_call: TRBV19
cdr3_aa: CASRRTGNSPLHF

v_call: TRBV6-5
cdr3_aa: CASSYSKASGYEQYF

v_call: TRBV19
cdr3_aa: CASSHDLDEKLFF

v_call: TRBV19
cdr3_aa: CASSIVGSGSSYEQYF

v_call: TRBV23-1
cdr3_aa: CARVFAGGPVGKNIQYF

v_call: TRBV7-3
cdr3_aa: CASSTGTQNTEAFF

v_call: TRBV5-8
cdr3_aa: CASSSSGGMDEKLFF

v_call: TRBV5-5
cdr3_aa: CASSLSGLGGLTEAFF

v_call: TRBV7-3
cdr3_aa: CASSQGTNTGELFF

v_call: TRBV4-1
cdr3_aa: CASSTRAGTSDNSPLHF

v_call: TRBV10-3
cdr3_aa: CAISVGQHTGELFF

v_call: TRBV5-4
cdr3_aa: CAWGQGNNSPLHF

v_call: TRBV2
cdr3_aa: CASSPNPGLEQYF

v_call: TRBV28
cdr3_aa: CASRSQRSSYEQYF